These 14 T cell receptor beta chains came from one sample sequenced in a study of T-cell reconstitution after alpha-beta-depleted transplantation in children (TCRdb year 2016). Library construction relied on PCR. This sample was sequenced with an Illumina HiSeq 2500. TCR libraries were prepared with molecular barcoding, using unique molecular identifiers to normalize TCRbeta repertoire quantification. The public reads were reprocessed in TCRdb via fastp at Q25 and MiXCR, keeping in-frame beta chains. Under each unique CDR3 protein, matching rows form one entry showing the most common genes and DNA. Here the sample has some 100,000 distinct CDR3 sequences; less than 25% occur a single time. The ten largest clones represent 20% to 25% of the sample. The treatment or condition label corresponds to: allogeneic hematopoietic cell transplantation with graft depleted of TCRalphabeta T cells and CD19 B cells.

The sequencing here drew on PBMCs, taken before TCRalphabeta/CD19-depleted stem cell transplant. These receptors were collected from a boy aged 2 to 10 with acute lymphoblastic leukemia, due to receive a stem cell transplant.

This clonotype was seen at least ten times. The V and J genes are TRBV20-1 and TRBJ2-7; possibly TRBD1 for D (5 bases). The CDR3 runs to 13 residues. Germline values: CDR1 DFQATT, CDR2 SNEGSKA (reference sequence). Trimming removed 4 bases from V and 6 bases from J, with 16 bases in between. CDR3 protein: CSATLLRGGEQYF. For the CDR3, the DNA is TGCAGTGCTACCTTACTAAGGGGTGGCGAGCAGTACTTC.

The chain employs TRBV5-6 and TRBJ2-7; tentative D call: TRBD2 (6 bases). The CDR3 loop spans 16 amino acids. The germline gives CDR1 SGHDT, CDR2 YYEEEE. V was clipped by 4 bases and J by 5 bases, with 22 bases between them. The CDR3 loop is CASSQGGGGHPNEQYF. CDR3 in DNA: TGTGCCAGCAGCCAGGGTGGCGGAGGGCATCCCAACGAGCAGTACTTC.

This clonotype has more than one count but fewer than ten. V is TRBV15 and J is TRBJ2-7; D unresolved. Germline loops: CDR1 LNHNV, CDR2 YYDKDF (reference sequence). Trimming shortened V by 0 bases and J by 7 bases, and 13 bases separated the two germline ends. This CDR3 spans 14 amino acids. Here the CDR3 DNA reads TGTGCCACCAGCAGAGATCGGGCTCAAGGAGAGCAGTACTTC. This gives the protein CATSRDRAQGEQYF.

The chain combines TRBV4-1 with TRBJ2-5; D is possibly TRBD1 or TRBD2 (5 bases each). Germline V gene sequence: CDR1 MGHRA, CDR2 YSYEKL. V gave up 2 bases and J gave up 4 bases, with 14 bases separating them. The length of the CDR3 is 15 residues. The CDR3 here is CASSQPIGAAETQYF. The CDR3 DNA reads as TGCGCCAGCAGCCAACCCATCGGGGCAGCAGAGACCCAGTACTTC.

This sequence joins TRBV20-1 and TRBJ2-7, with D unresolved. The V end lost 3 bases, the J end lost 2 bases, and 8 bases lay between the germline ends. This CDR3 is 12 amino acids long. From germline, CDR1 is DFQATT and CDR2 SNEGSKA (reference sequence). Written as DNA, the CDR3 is TGCAGTGCTAGCCCAGACCCCTACGAGCAGTACTTC. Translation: CSASPDPYEQYF.

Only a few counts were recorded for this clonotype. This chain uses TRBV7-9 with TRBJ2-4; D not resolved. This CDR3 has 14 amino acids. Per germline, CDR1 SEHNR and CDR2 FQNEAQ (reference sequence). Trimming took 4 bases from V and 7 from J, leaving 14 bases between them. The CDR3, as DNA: TGTGCCAGCAGCTCCCCGGACGGCTCTAACATTCAGTACTTC. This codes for CASSSPDGSNIQYF.

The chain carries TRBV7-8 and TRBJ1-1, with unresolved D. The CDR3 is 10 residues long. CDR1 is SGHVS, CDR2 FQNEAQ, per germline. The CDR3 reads CVGPKAEAFF. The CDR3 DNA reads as TGTGTGGGTCCTAAGGCTGAAGCTTTCTTT.

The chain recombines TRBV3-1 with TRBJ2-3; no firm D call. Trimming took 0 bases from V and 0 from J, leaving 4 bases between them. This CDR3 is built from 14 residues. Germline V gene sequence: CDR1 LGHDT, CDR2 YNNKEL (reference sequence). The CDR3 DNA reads TGTGCCAGCAGCCAAGAATTGAGCACAGATACGCAGTATTTT. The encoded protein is CASSQELSTDTQYF.

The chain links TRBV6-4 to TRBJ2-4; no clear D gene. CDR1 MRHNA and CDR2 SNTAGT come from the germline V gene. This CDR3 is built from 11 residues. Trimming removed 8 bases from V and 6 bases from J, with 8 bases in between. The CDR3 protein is CASREGNIQYF. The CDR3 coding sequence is TGTGCCAGCCGAGAAGGAAACATTCAGTACTTC.

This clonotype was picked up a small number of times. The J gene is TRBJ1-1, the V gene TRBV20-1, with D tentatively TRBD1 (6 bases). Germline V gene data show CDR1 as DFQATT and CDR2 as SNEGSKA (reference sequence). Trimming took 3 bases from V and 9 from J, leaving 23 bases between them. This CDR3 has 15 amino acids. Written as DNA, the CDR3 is TGCAGTGCTAGGCCAGGGGCTAAAGAAAAAGGGCAAGCTTTCTTT. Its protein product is CSARPGAKEKGQAFF.

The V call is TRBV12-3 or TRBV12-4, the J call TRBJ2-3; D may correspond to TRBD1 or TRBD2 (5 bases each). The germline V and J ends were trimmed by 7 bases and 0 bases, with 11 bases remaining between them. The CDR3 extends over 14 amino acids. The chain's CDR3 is CASTPGQSTDTQYF. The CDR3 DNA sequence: TGTGCCAGCACCCCGGGGCAGAGCACAGATACGCAGTATTTT.

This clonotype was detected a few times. The CDR3 reads CASGASSYEQYF. The CDR3 coding sequence is TGTGCCAGCGGAGCAAGCTCCTACGAGCAGTACTTC. The V and J genes are TRBV9 and TRBJ2-7; no firm D call. The CDR3 has 12 amino acids. V shed 7 bases and J shed 0 bases, with 8 bases lying between them. Per germline, CDR1 SGDLS and CDR2 YYNGEE.

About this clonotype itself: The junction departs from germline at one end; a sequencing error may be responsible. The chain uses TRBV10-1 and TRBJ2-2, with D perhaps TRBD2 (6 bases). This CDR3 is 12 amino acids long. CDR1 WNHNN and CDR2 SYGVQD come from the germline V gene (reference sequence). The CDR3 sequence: CACRGNTGELFF. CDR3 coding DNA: TGCGCCTGTCGGGGGAACACGGGGGAGCTGTTTTTT.

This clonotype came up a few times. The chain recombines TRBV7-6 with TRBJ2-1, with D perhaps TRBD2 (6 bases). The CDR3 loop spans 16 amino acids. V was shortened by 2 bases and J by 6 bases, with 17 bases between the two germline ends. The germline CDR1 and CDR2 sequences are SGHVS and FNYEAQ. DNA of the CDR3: TGTGCCAGCAGCTTATATCAGCGGAGGGCCTCCAATGAGCAGTTCTTC. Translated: CASSLYQRRASNEQFF.